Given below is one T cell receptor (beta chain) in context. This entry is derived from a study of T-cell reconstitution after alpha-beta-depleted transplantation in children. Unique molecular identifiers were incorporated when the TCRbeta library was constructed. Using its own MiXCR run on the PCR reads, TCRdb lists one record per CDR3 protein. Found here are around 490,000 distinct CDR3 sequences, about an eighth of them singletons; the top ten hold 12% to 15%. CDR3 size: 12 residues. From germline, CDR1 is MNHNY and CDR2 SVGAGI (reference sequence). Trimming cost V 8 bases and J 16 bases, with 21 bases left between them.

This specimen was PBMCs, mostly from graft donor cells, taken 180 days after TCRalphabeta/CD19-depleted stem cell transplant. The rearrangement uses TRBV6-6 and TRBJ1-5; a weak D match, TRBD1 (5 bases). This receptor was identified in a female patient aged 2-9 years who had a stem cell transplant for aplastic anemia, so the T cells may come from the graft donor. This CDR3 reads CASWAGQGGEHF. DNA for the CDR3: TGTGCCAGCTGGGCAGGGCAAGGAGGAGAACATTTT.